This T cell receptor (beta chain) was sequenced for a study of T-cell memory formation after mild COVID-19. Across the study: Clusters of TCRs were largely donor specific. The study's findings and limits: Second-wave clones that peaked on day 37 lacked confirmed SARS-CoV-2 specificity. Chiefly within CM and EM were the contracting CD4+ clones; CD8+ ones were within EMRA.

This CDR3 has 10 amino acids. Germline CDR1 is GTSNPN and CDR2 is SVGIG (reference sequence). V lost 5 bases and J lost 9, with 10 bases in between. Notes on this clonotype: Its specificity is unknown.

TCRdb reanalysed the 5' RACE reads using MiXCR and keeps one entry per CDR3 protein. Of 550,000 to 700,000 distinct CDR3 sequences listed, 17% are singletons. The chain combines TRBV30 with TRBJ1-1; no firm D call. The sample comprised PBMCs or a T cell subset sorted from them (not recorded which). The origin of this receptor is an adult woman who had mild COVID-19 (a few samples of this study predate the infection). Cell type and time point are not known. CDR3 amino acids: CAWGRSQAFF. The CDR3 DNA is TGTGCCTGGGGACGTAGTCAAGCTTTCTTT.